This T cell receptor beta chain was identified during a study of human T cells and chemical hapten exposure. It was the library that attached unique molecular identifiers to individual cDNA molecules. TCRdb redid the calling of the RACE reads with MiXCR, one entry per CDR3 protein. This sample has some 170,000 distinct CDR3 sequences, with around 20% found just once. There are 14 residues in the CDR3. J gave up 3 bases and V 3 bases, and 2 bases lay outside the gene matches. CDR1 is SGHAT and CDR2 is FQNNGV in the germline V gene. This sample's time point: patch test 1, 2 weeks after DPC sensitization. Treatment: therapeutic diphenylcyclopropenone sensitization with weekly scalp DPC. This clonotype was found a few times.

The source is a woman in her forties or fifties with alopecia areata. Some clones in this sample may be carry-over from other donors' samples. Sample: whole blood, taken in connection with sensitization to the hapten diphenylcyclopropenone (DPC). The chain is built from TRBV11-2 and TRBJ2-1; TRBD2 aligns across 7 bases. The CDR3 DNA reads as TGTGCCAGCAGCTTTAGCGGGTTCTACAATGAGCAGTTCTTC. Translated, it gives CASSFSGFYNEQFF.